This TCR beta chain was sequenced during a study of T cell changes during pregnancy in multiple sclerosis. Clones were read by immunoSEQ multiplex PCR, and TCRdb kept only the in-frame ones, dropping some. The top ten clones hold under 2% of a sample with about 40,000 clones, 90% to 95% of them seen once. This clone is classed as large (0.1 to 1%). Trimming pared 5 bases from V and 6 bases from J, leaving 14 bases between. This CDR3 is 14 amino acids long. Germline CDR1 is MGHRA and CDR2 is YSYEKL. The chain couples TRBV4-1 to TRBJ1-5; D call uncertain. This TCR came from a female donor with multiple sclerosis, enrolled in a pregnancy study. This specimen consisted of peripheral blood, obtained in the third trimester of pregnancy. In nucleotides, the CDR3 is TGCGCCAGCAGCTCGGAAGCGGGCAGTCAGCCCCAGCATTTT. Residues: CASSSEAGSQPQHF.